The rows below give T cell receptor beta chains drawn from one sample of a study of CD8 T cells in ankylosing spondylitis. MiXCR, run by TCRdb on the 5' RACE reads, gives a single entry per CDR3 protein. The repertoire holds about 280,000 distinct CDR3 sequences, with roughly 20% as singletons. Source material: blood, either unsorted or a sorted T cell fraction (not recorded which). Receptor source: a male donor with ankylosing spondylitis or in good health (not recorded which). Both conserved end residues are part of each CDR3. Fields, in order: CDR3 protein, CDR3 DNA, J gene, D gene, V gene, clone size. D genes are given only for firm matches. The size of a clone is reported for some rows only, either as once, few or many, or as a class for expanded clones.

CAISEGATNEKLFF TGTGCCATCAGTGAAGGGGCAACTAATGAAAAACTGTTTTTT TRBJ1-4 - TRBV10-3 -
CASSLEGVGYFEAFF TGTGCCAGCAGCTTAGAGGGCGTAGGCTATTTTGAAGCTTTCTTT TRBJ1-1 - TRBV7-9 -
CASSPGGEETQYF TGTGCCAGCTCACCAGGAGGAGAGGAGACCCAGTACTTC TRBJ2-5 - TRBV18 -
CASSLGSETQYF TGCGCCAGCAGCTTGGGGAGCGAGACCCAGTACTTC TRBJ2-5 - TRBV5-1 many
CASSTQRTGTDTQYF TGTGCCAGCAGCACACAAAGGACAGGGACAGATACGCAGTATTTT TRBJ2-3 TRBD1 TRBV11-2 -
CASSTYMNRGRQPQHF TGTGCCAGCAGTACATACATGAACAGGGGCCGGCAGCCCCAGCATTTT TRBJ1-5 TRBD1 TRBV6-2/TRBV6-3 -
CASRGVWVTDTQYF TGTGCCAGCAGAGGGGTATGGGTCACAGATACGCAGTATTTT TRBJ2-3 - TRBV6-1 -
CASSPDRFGTGELFF TGCGCCAGCAGTCCCGACAGATTTGGCACCGGGGAGCTGTTTTTT TRBJ2-2 - TRBV5-1 -
CASSLDWGISYNEQFF TGCGCCAGCAGCTTGGATTGGGGGATCTCCTACAATGAGCAGTTCTTC TRBJ2-1 - TRBV5-1 -
CASSLSSSGNADTQYF TGTGCCAGCAGTTTATCGTCTAGCGGGAACGCAGATACGCAGTATTTT TRBJ2-3 TRBD2 TRBV27 once
CSAHWGDLTEAFF TGCAGTGCTCATTGGGGGGATCTGACTGAAGCTTTCTTT TRBJ1-1 - TRBV20-1 many
CASSLTLTPYNEQFF TGTGCTAGCAGCTTAACCCTCACGCCTTACAATGAGCAGTTCTTC TRBJ2-1 - TRBV7-7 -
CASSEAGTRSNEQFF TGTGCCAGCAGTGAAGCGGGGACTAGGTCCAATGAGCAGTTCTTC TRBJ2-1 TRBD2 TRBV6-1 few
CASSEREGLRTDTQYF TGCGCCAGCAGCGAGAGGGAGGGCCTTCGGACAGATACGCAGTATTTT TRBJ2-3 TRBD2 TRBV5-1 few
CASSLGGQGEDNSPLHF TGTGCCAGCAGCTTGGGGGGGCAGGGTGAGGATAATTCACCCCTCCACTTT TRBJ1-6 - TRBV7-6 few
CASWWAGELFF TGTGCCAGCTGGTGGGCCGGGGAGCTGTTTTTT TRBJ2-2 - TRBV2 few